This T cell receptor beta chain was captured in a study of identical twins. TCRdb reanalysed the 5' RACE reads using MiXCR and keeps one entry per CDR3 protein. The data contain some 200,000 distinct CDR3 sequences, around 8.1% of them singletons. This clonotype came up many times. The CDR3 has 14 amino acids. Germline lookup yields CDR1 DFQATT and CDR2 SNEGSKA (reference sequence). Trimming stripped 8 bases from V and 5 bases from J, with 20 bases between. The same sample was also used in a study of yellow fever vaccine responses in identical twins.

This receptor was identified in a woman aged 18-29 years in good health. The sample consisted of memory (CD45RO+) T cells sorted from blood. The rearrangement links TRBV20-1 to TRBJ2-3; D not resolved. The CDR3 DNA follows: TGCAGTACTGCTCACTTGGGCGAGCGAGATACGCAGTATTTT. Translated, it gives CSTAHLGERDTQYF.